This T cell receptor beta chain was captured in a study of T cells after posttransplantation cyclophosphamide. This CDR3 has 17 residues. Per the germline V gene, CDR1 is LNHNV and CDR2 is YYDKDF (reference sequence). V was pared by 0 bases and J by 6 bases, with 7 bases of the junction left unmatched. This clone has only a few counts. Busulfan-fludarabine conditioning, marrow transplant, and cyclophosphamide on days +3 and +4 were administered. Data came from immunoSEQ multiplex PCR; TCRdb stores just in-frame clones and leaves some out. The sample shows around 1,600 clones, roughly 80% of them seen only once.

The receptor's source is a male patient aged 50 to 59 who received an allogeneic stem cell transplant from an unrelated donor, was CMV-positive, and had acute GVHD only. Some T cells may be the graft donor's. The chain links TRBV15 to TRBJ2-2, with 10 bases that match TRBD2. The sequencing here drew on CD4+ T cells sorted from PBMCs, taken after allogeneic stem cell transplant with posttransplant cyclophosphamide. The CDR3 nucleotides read TGTGCCACCAGCAGAGATCTGAGCGGGAGGGCCCCCGGGGAGCTGTTTTTT. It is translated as CATSRDLSGRAPGELFF.